The clone carrying this TCR beta chain was found once. The antigen remains unidentified. The PCR made use of 60 Vbeta and 13 Jbeta primers. Using immunoSEQ multiplex PCR, the repertoire was profiled, and TCRdb retains in-frame clones only, with some absent. The data hold 150,000 to 200,000 clones, with roughly 77% observed a single time. The sample belongs to a study of cytomegalovirus exposure and HLA in healthy donors. Overall study findings and caveats: With further analysis later on, most CMV-associated TCR beta chains appeared HLA-restricted.

CDR1 is MDHEN and CDR2 is SYDVKM in the germline V gene. The junction had 13 bases not matched to a gene; V was cut back by 4 bases and J by 3 bases. The CDR3 covers 18 residues. Sequencing was performed on PBMCs. The clonotype was recovered from a young man in good health and CMV-seropositive. The rearrangement links TRBV28 to TRBJ1-5, with 9 bases that match TRBD1. The CDR3 region has the DNA TGTGCCAGCAGTTGGGACAGGGATTTTCGTCTCGTCAATCAGCCCCAGCATTTT. It yields the protein CASSWDRDFRLVNQPQHF.